This T cell receptor (beta chain) was retrieved from a study of blood T cell repertoires in COVID-19. Across the study: Samples taken during acute and convalescent COVID-19 were collected in the United States, Italy and Spain. T cells, B-cell-depleted T cells, or PBMCs provided the cDNA or gDNA that served as material.

V gave up 8 bases and J gave up 3 bases, with 14 bases separating them. The CDR3 spans 15 residues. CDR1 is MNHEY and CDR2 is SVGAGI in the germline V gene. Using immunoSEQ multiplex PCR, the repertoire was profiled, and TCRdb retains in-frame clones only, with some absent. Of under 130,000 clones in the sample, approximately 79% were seen once. The sequencing sample was made of peripheral blood. The receptor was isolated from a man between 65 and 80 years old with active or convalescent COVID-19. The V call is TRBV6-5, the J call TRBJ1-6; D may be TRBD1 (5 bases). DNA for the CDR3: TGTGCCAGCTTGTGGGACTGGGGCTATAATTCACCCCTCCACTTT. Its translation: CASLWDWGYNSPLHF.